The 28 T cell receptor beta chains reported below all come from one sample, sequenced in a study of T-cell reconstitution after alpha-beta-depleted transplantation in children. This sample's TCRbeta library carried unique molecular identifier barcodes. Using its own MiXCR run on the PCR reads, TCRdb lists one record per CDR3 protein. This repertoire shows approximately 100,000 distinct CDR3 sequences, 12% found once; its top ten account for over 11%. The starting material was PBMCs from the stem cell graft donor, obtained from the stem cell graft. These receptors all come from a human donor who donated a stem cell graft to a child with inherited bone marrow failure.

This clonotype came up many times. The chain combines TRBV7-9 with TRBJ2-3, with 7 bases matching TRBD2. The CDR3 sequence is 16 residues long. The V gene's germline CDR1 is SEHNR and CDR2 FQNEAQ (reference sequence). Trimming removed 4 bases from V and 2 bases from J; junction bases left unmatched: 9. The CDR3 region is CASSSRRGRDTDTQYF. CDR3 DNA: TGTGCCAGCAGCTCTAGACGGGGGAGGGACACAGATACGCAGTATTTT.

In this sample, this clonotype turned up many times. J is TRBJ2-2 and V is TRBV5-1; 9 nucleotides match TRBD1. Trimming removed 4 bases from V and 5 bases from J; junction bases left unmatched: 6. Germline V gene sequence: CDR1 SGHRS, CDR2 YFSETQ. The CDR3 consists of 15 residues. The CDR3 DNA reads TGCGCCAGCAGCAAGGGGACAGGGAGGACCGGGGAGCTGTTTTTT. It specifies CASSKGTGRTGELFF.

In this sample, this clonotype turned up many times. The chain couples TRBV5-1 to TRBJ2-1; D is tentatively TRBD1 or TRBD2 (5 bases each). Germline loops: CDR1 SGHRS, CDR2 YFSETQ. The V gene lost 4 bases and the J gene lost 5 bases, with 13 bases spanning the gap. This CDR3 region has 14 residues. The CDR3 DNA is TGCGCCAGCAGCGGAGCCGGGGACGACAATGAGCAGTTCTTC. Protein product: CASSGAGDDNEQFF.

Comments on this clonotype: A read error may be the cause here, since a much bigger clone is one base away. The chain employs TRBV5-1 and TRBJ2-7, with 10 bases that match TRBD2. After removal of 6 bases from V and 0 bases from J, the junction contained 3 bases not matched to a gene. Germline CDR1 reads SGHRS; CDR2 reads YFSETQ. The CDR3 has 14 residues. The CDR3 coding sequence is TGCGCCAGCAACCTAGCGGGGGTCTCCTACGAGCAGTACTTC. Its translation is CASNLAGVSYEQYF.

This clonotype appeared many times. V usage is TRBV9 and J usage is TRBJ2-7; D remains ambiguous. The CDR3 has 15 amino acids. CDR1 is SGDLS, CDR2 YYNGEE, per germline. V lost 6 bases and J 5 bases, leaving 21 bases between the germline ends. The CDR3 reads CASTIGPEEVDEQYF. For the CDR3, the DNA is TGTGCCAGCACCATCGGGCCCGAAGAGGTGGACGAGCAGTACTTC.

The table lists this clonotype with many counts. The chain uses TRBV27 and TRBJ1-1; D is unclear. The CDR3 has 13 amino acids. The germline gives CDR1 MNHEY, CDR2 SMNVEV (reference sequence). Trimming took off 5 bases at V and 0 bases at J, with 7 bases between the two ends. In DNA, the CDR3 is TGTGCCAGCAGTCAATCCGTGAACACTGAAGCTTTCTTT. Protein: CASSQSVNTEAFF.

This clonotype has at least ten counts. The genes are TRBV28 and TRBJ1-3; no definite D call. The CDR3 runs 15 residues. V was trimmed by 2 bases and J by 0 bases, leaving 8 bases between them. Germline V gene sequence: CDR1 MDHEN, CDR2 SYDVKM. The CDR3 loop reads CASSLMGFSGNTIYF. The CDR3 DNA reads as TGTGCCAGCAGTTTAATGGGGTTCTCTGGAAACACCATATATTTT.

At least ten counts were recorded for this clonotype. The gene calls are TRBV12-3 or TRBV12-4 and TRBJ2-1, with 13 bases fitting TRBD2. V lost 6 bases to trimming and J lost 1 base; unmatched junction nucleotides: 3. There are 16 residues in the CDR3. Here the CDR3 reads CASSSTSGRSYNEQFF. The CDR3 DNA reads TGTGCCAGCAGCTCGACTAGCGGGAGGTCCTACAATGAGCAGTTCTTC.

At least ten counts were recorded for this clonotype. The conserved final phenylalanine or tryptophan is absent from the CDR3, which likely points to a read error. J is TRBJ1-1 and V is TRBV12-3 or TRBV12-4; 8 bases map to TRBD1. This CDR3 contains 13 residues. The V gene end was trimmed by 3 bases and the J gene end by 3 bases; junction bases not matched to a gene: 0. The CDR3 loop is CASSLTGDTEAFL. CDR3 nucleotides: TGTGCCAGCAGTTTGACAGGGGACACTGAAGCTTTCCTT.

In its sample, this clonotype was seen many times. The chain uses TRBV7-3 and TRBJ2-1, with 10 bases fitting TRBD1. The CDR3 totals 14 residues. Germline CDR1 and CDR2: SGHTA and FQGTGA. Germline trimming cut 5 bases from V and 9 bases from J; bases unmatched to any gene: 7. CDR3 sequence reads: CASSPPGQGFEQFF. Here the CDR3 DNA reads TGTGCCAGCAGCCCTCCGGGACAGGGGTTTGAGCAGTTCTTC.

At least ten counts were recorded for this clonotype. This rearrangement joins TRBV7-8 to TRBJ1-5, with TRBD1 matching over 11 bases. CDR3 size: 18 residues. The V segment lost 5 bases and the J segment 1 base; nucleotides outside the gene matches: 10. Germline-derived CDR1 and CDR2 are SGHVS and FQNEAQ. CDR3 DNA: TGTGCCAGCAGCGGCGGGACAGGGGGGACCTGGAGCAATCAGCCCCAGCATTTT. This sequence encodes CASSGGTGGTWSNQPQHF.

This clonotype came up many times. V and J are TRBV5-1 and TRBJ1-4; no definite D call. This CDR3 is built from 13 residues. Germline V gene lookup returns CDR1 SGHRS and CDR2 YFSETQ. Between the trimmed V and J ends, which lost 4 bases and 8 bases, there was a span of 12 bases. This CDR3 reads CASSPSLGEKLFF. The CDR3 nucleotides read TGCGCCAGCAGCCCCTCCTTGGGGGAAAAACTGTTTTTT.

Many counts were recorded for this clonotype. This chain links TRBV6-5 with TRBJ2-3; 7 nucleotides agree with TRBD2. This CDR3 is built from 13 residues. V lost 6 bases to trimming and J lost 4 bases; unmatched junction nucleotides: 4. Germline CDR1 reads MNHEY; CDR2 reads SVGAGI. The CDR3 sequence: CASRGGIADTQYF. The DNA of the CDR3 is TGTGCCAGCAGGGGGGGGATTGCAGATACGCAGTATTTT.

The chain has TRBV18 and TRBJ2-4; TRBD1 matches at 7 bases. V shed 2 bases and J 4 bases; nucleotides not matched to a gene: 2. Germline V lookup: CDR1 KGHSH, CDR2 LQKENI. The CDR3 contains 14 residues. CDR3 sequence: CASSPVDRKNIQYF. The CDR3 bases are TGTGCCAGCTCACCAGTGGACAGGAAAAACATTCAGTACTTC.

The J gene is TRBJ2-5, the V gene TRBV18; 10 bases map to TRBD2. V trimming: 4 bases; J trimming: 1 base; junction bases outside the gene matches: 6. The CDR3 totals 16 residues. Looked up from germline, CDR1 is KGHSH and CDR2 is LQKENI. The CDR3 sequence: CASSLSGLATQETQYF. The CDR3 DNA is TGTGCCAGCTCACTCTCGGGACTAGCGACCCAAGAGACCCAGTACTTC.

V and J are TRBV7-2 and TRBJ2-1; D remains unclear. The V gene lost 2 bases and the J gene lost 8 bases, with 7 bases spanning the gap. From germline, CDR1 is SGHTA and CDR2 FQGNSA. The CDR3 runs to 12 residues. Here the CDR3 DNA reads TGTGCCAGCAGCTTATCTGGGGATGAGCAGTTCTTC. This gives the protein CASSLSGDEQFF.

This clonotype was detected many times. V gene TRBV7-9 combines with J gene TRBJ1-2; no reliable D call. The CDR3 is made up of 12 amino acids. Trimming took off 6 bases at V and 4 bases at J, with 9 bases between the two ends. Germline V gene lookup returns CDR1 SEHNR and CDR2 FQNEAQ (reference sequence). CDR3 sequence reads: CASSERAYGYTF. CDR3 sequence (DNA): TGTGCCAGCAGTGAGAGGGCCTATGGCTACACCTTC.

In this sample, this clonotype turned up many times. The chain links TRBV27 to TRBJ1-1; TRBD1 is a possible D gene (6 bases). V shed 10 bases and J shed 0 bases, with 9 bases lying between them. The germline gives CDR1 MNHEY, CDR2 SMNVEV (reference sequence). CDR3 length equals 12 residues. CDR3 nucleotide sequence: TGTGCCACCAGGGGCCTGAACACTGAAGCTTTCTTT. Its protein is CATRGLNTEAFF.

This clonotype was seen ten or more times. V usage is TRBV7-2 and J usage is TRBJ2-7; the D gene is possibly TRBD2 (6 bases). There are 14 residues in the CDR3. V was clipped by 1 base and J by 4 bases, with 11 bases between them. CDR1 SGHTA and CDR2 FQGNSA come from the germline V gene. The CDR3 DNA follows: TGTGCCAGCAGCTTAGTGGGGGGAACTTACGAGCAGTACTTC. Translating gives CASSLVGGTYEQYF.

This clonotype was seen repeatedly, ten times or more. The rearrangement joins TRBV7-9 to TRBJ1-5; D perhaps matches TRBD1 (6 bases). The V and J ends lost 5 bases and 0 bases respectively, with 14 bases between them. The CDR3 loop spans 16 amino acids. CDR1 SEHNR and CDR2 FQNEAQ come from the germline V gene (reference sequence). DNA for the CDR3: TGTGCCAGCAGCCGAGGGGGTGGGGATAGCAATCAGCCCCAGCATTTT. Translating gives CASSRGGGDSNQPQHF. Using reference TRBV7-9 and TRBJ1-5 for the parts outside the CDR3, the full variable domain is DTGVSQNPRHKITKRGQNVTFRCDPISEHNRLYWYRQTLGQGPEFLTYFQNEAQLEKSRLLSDRFSAERPKGSFSTLEIQRTEQGDSAMYLCASSRGGGDSNQPQHFGDGTRLSIL.

The V and J genes are TRBV4-3 and TRBJ1-5, with D uncertain. From germline, CDR1 is LGHNA and CDR2 YSLEER. This CDR3 is 15 amino acids long. The V end lost 0 bases, the J end lost 6 bases, and 12 bases lay between the germline ends. The CDR3 loop reads CASSQDSGLGQPQHF. CDR3 bases: TGCGCCAGCAGCCAAGATTCCGGGCTCGGTCAGCCCCAGCATTTT.

This clonotype was seen ten or more times. This chain connects TRBV20-1 to TRBJ1-5; D is possibly TRBD1 (5 bases). CDR3 size: 13 residues. Trimming removed 3 bases from V and 3 bases from J, with 9 bases in between. CDR1 is DFQATT and CDR2 is SNEGSKA in the germline V gene (reference sequence). DNA of the CDR3: TGCAGTGCTAGGGGGCAGTACAATCAGCCCCAGCATTTT. Its protein is CSARGQYNQPQHF.

This clonotype appeared a few times. The gene calls are TRBV7-9 and TRBJ1-1; D perhaps matches TRBD1 (6 bases). Germline V gene data show CDR1 as SEHNR and CDR2 as FQNEAQ (reference sequence). The CDR3 has 14 amino acids. V was shortened by 8 bases and J by 11 bases, with 24 bases between the two germline ends. CDR3 region: CASGTGQPYRNAFF. CDR3 bases: TGTGCCAGCGGAACCGGACAGCCGTACCGGAACGCTTTCTTT.

This clonotype was seen repeatedly, ten times or more. CDR3 coding DNA: TGTGCCAGCTCATCTCCTCGACGCAAGAACGATGAAAAACTGTTTTTT. Residues: CASSSPRRKNDEKLFF. The V call is TRBV18, the J call TRBJ1-4, with no clear D. Germline CDR1 reads KGHSH; CDR2 reads LQKENI. V gave up 5 bases and J gave up 6 bases, with 19 bases separating them. This CDR3 region has 16 residues.

This clonotype was recorded a few times. The V call is TRBV7-3, the J call TRBJ2-6, with TRBD1 matching over 8 bases. Germline CDR1 reads SGHTA; CDR2 reads FQGTGA. The CDR3 has 16 residues. Losses at the gene ends were 1 base for V and 2 bases for J; bases not matched to a gene: 1. The CDR3 DNA sequence: TGTGCCAGCAGCTTAATGACAGGGGCTGGGGCCAACGTCCTGACTTTC. This translates into CASSLMTGAGANVLTF. The full variable domain, completed using reference TRBV7-3 and TRBJ2-6, is GAGVSQTPSNKVTEKGKYVELRCDPISGHTALYWYRQSLGQGPEFLIYFQGTGAADDSGLPNDRFFAVRPEGSVSTLKIQRTERGDSAVYLCASSLMTGAGANVLTFGAGSRLTVL.

This clonotype was counted many times. The chain couples TRBV5-1 to TRBJ2-3, with TRBD2 as a possible D gene (5 bases). The CDR3 spans 16 residues. V lost 3 bases and J lost 4, with 18 bases in between. In germline, CDR1 is SGHRS, CDR2 YFSETQ. CDR3 protein: CASSSGLEPSPDTQYF. CDR3 coding DNA: TGCGCCAGCAGCTCCGGACTCGAACCCTCCCCAGATACGCAGTATTTT.

This clonotype was detected many times. The rearrangement links TRBV19 to TRBJ1-5, with TRBD1 identical over 7 bases. V shed 7 bases and J 3 bases; nucleotides not matched to a gene: 9. This CDR3 contains 15 residues. Germline lookup yields CDR1 LNHDA and CDR2 SQIVND (reference sequence). In nucleotides, the CDR3 is TGTGCCAGTAATGAGCCGGGACAGTACAATCAGCCCCAGCATTTT. Protein product: CASNEPGQYNQPQHF.

This chain connects TRBV4-3 to TRBJ2-7; tentative D call: TRBD2 (6 bases). CDR1 and CDR2 from the germline V gene are LGHNA and YSLEER. Trimming left V 0 bases short and J 6 bases short, with 9 bases between. This CDR3 comprises 13 residues. The CDR3 DNA reads TGCGCCAGCAGCCAAGATACGGGAGTCGAGCAGTACTTC. It yields the protein CASSQDTGVEQYF.